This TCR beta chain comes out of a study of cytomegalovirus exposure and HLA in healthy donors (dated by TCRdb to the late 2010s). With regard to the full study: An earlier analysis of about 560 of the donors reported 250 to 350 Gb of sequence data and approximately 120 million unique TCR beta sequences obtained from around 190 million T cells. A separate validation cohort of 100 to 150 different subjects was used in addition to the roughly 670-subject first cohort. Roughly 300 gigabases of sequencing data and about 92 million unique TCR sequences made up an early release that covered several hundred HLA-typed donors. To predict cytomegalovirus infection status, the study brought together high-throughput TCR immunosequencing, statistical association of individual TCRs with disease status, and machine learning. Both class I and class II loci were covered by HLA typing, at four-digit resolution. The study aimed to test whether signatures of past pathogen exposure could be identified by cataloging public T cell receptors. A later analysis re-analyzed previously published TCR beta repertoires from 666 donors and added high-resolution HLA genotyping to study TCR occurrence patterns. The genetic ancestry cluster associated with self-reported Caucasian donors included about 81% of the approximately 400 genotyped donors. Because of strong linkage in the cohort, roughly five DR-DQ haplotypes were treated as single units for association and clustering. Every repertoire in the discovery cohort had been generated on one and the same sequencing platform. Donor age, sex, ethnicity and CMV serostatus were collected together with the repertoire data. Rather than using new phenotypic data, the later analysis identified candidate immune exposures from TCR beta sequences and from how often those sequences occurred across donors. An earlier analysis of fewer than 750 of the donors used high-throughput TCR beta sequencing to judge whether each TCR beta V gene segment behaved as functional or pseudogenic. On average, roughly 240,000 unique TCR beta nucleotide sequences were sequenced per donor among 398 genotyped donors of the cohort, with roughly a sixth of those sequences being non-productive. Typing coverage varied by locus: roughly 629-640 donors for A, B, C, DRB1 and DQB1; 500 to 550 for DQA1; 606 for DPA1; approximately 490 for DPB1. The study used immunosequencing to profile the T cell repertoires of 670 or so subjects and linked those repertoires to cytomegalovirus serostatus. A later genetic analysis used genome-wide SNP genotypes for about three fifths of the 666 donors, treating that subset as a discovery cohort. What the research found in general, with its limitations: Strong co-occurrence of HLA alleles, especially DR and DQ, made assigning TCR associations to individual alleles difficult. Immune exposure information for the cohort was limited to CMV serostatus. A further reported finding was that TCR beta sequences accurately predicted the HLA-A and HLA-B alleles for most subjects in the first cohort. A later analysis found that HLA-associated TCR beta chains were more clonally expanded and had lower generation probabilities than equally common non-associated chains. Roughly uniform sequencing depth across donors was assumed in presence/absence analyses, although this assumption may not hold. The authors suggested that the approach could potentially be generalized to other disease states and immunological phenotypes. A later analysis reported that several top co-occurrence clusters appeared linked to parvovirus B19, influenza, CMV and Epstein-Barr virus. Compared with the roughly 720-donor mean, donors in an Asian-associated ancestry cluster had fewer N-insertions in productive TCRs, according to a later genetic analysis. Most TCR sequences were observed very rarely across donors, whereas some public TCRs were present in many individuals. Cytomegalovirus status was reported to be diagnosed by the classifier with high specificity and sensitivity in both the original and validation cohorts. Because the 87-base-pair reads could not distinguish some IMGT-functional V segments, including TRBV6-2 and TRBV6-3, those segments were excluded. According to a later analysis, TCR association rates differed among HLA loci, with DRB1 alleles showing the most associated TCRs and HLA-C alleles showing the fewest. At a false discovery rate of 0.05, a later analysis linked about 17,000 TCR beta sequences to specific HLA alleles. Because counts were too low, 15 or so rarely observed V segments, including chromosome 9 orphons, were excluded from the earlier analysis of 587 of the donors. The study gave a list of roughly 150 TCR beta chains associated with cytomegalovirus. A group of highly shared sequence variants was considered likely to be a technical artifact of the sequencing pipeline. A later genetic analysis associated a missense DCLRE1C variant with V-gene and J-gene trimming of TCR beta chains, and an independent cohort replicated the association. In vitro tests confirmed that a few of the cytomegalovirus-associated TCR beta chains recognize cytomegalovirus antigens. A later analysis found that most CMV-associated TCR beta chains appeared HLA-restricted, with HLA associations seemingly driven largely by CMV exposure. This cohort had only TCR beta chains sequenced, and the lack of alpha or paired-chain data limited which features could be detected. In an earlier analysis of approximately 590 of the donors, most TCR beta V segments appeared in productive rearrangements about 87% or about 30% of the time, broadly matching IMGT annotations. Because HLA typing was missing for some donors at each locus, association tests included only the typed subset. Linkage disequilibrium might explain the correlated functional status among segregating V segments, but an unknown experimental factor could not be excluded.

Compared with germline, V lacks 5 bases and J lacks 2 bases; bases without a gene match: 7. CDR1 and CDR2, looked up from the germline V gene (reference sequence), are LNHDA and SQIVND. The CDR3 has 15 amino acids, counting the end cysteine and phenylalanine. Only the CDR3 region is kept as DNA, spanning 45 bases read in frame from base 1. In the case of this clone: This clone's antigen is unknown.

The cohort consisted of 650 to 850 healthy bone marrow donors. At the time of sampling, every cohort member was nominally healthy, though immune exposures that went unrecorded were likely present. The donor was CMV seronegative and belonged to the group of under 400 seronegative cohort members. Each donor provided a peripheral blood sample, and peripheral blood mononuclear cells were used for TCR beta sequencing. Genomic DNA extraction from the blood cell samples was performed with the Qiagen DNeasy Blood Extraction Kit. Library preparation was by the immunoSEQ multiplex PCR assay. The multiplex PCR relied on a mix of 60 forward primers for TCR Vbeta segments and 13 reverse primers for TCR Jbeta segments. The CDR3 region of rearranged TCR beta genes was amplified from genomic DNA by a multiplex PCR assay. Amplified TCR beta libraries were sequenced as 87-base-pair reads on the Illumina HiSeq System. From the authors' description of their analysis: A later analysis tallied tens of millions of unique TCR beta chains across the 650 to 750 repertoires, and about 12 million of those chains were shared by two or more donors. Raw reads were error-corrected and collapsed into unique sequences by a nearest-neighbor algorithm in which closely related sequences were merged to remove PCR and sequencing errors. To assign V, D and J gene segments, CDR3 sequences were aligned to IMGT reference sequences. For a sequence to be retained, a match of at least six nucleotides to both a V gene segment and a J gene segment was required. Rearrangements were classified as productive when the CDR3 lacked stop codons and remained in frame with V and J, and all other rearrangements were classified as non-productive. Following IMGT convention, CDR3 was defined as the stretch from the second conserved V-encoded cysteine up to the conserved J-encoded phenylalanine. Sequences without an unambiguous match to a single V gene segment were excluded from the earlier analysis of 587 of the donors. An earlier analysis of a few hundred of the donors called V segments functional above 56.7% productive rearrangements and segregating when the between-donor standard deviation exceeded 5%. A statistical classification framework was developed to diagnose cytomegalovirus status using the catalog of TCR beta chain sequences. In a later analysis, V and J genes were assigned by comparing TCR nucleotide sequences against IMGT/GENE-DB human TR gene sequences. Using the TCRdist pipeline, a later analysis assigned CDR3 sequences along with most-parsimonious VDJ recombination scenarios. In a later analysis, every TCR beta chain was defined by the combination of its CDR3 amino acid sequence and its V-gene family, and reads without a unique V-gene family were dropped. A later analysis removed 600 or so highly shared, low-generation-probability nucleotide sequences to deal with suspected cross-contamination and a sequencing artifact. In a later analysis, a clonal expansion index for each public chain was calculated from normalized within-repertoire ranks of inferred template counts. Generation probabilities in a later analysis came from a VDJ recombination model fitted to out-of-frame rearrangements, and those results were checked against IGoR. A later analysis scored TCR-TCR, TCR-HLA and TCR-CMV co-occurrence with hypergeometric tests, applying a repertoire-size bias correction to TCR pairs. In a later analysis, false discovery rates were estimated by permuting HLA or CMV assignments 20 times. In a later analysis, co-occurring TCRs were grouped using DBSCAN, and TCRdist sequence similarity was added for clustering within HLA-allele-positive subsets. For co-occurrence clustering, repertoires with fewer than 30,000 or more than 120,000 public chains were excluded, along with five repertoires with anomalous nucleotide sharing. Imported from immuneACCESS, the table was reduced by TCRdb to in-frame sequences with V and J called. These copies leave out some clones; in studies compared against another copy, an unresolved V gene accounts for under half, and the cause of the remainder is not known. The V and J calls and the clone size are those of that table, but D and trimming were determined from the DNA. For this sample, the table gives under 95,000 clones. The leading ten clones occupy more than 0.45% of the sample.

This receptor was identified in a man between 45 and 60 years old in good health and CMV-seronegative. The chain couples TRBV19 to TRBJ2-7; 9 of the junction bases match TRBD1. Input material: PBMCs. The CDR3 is CASSPLTGGPYEQYF. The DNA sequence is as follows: TGTGCCAGTAGTCCCCTGACAGGGGGTCCCTACGAGCAGTACTTC.